The rows below give T cell receptor beta chains drawn from one sample of a study of CXCR3-negative and CXCR3-positive naive CD8 T cells. TCRdb reanalyzed the 5' RACE reads, giving one entry per CDR3 protein sequence and no DNA. This sample's table has around 50,000 distinct CDR3 sequences. The sequenced sample was naive CXCR3+ CD8+ T cells from blood. All receptors come from a human donor in good health. Some clones in this sample may be carry-over from other donors' samples. Both conserved end residues are part of each CDR3. Fields, in order: clone size, J gene, V gene, CDR3 protein. Clone size, where shown, is once, few, many, or a class for clones that have expanded.

-,TRBJ2-7,TRBV15,CATSTPISGSGGPRYEQYF
-,TRBJ1-4,TRBV12-3/TRBV12-4,CASSLRFGDEKLFF
-,TRBJ2-7,TRBV4-1,CASSQVQSSYEQYF
-,TRBJ2-1,TRBV7-9,CASSLEEQNEQFF
-,TRBJ2-1,TRBV29-1,CSVDSRTSGGPKQFF
-,TRBJ2-7,TRBV29-1,CSVVTGGTFLF
-,TRBJ2-3,TRBV7-9,CASSDRVPDTQYF
-,TRBJ2-3,TRBV14,CASSQVPGQLDTQYF
-,TRBJ2-7,TRBV6-2/TRBV6-3,CASSQTEGWTYEQYF
-,TRBJ1-3,TRBV29-1,CSAQMGQGSSGNTIYF
-,TRBJ1-5,TRBV15,CATSRYRQGAGQPQHF
-,TRBJ2-7,TRBV7-9,CASSLVPYEQYF
-,TRBJ2-7,TRBV28,CASSPEVASYEQYF
-,TRBJ2-5,TRBV7-9,CASRSDQVQETQYF
-,TRBJ2-3,TRBV6-5,CASGTVVDTQYF
-,TRBJ2-2,TRBV6-5,CASSYGLGGGLFF
medium-sized,TRBJ2-7,TRBV29-1,CSVARGMAYEQYF
-,TRBJ2-6,TRBV28,CASSDSRSGANVLTF
-,TRBJ1-5,TRBV14,CASSQFGNQPQHF
-,TRBJ1-1,TRBV29-1,CSVEEGDTEAFF
-,TRBJ2-3,TRBV28,CASSLDVAGGTDTQYF
-,TRBJ2-7,TRBV7-6,CASSQLAGGSYEQYF
-,TRBJ1-5,TRBV28,CASSAPRMVGQPQHF
-,TRBJ2-5,TRBV29-1,CSAWARGTQYF
-,TRBJ2-3,TRBV7-9,CASSTLLGGGWVSTDTQYF
-,TRBJ1-1,TRBV5-1,CASSTGTEAFF
-,TRBJ2-7,TRBV28,CASSTGPPVYEQYF